A selection of T cell receptor beta chains follows, all from one sample in a study of beta chain features in type 1 diabetes. Generated by immunoSEQ multiplex PCR, the TCRdb table keeps only in-frame clones and is missing some. The sample includes over 700,000 clones, about 17% of them seen just once. Material for sequencing was naive CD4+ T cells from blood. The receptors were gathered from a woman aged 18-29 years in good health. The CDR3 runs from the conserved cysteine through the conserved F or W. A D gene is named only where the DNA matches it firmly. Rows give clone size only sometimes, using once, few, many, or a class for an expanded clone.

clone size: NA
D gene: NA
J gene: TRBJ2-2
V gene: TRBV9
CDR3 protein: CASGSRTNTGELFF
CDR3 DNA: TGTGCCAGCGGGAGCAGAACGAACACCGGGGAGCTGTTTTTT

clone size: few
D gene: NA
J gene: TRBJ2-7
V gene: TRBV4-2
CDR3 protein: CASSQVTGSYEQYF
CDR3 DNA: TGTGCCAGCAGCCAAGTGACAGGTAGCTACGAGCAGTACTTC

clone size: NA
D gene: NA
J gene: TRBJ1-2
V gene: TRBV12-5
CDR3 protein: CASGSGRVYTF
CDR3 DNA: TGTGCTAGTGGCTCCGGACGAGTCTACACCTTC

clone size: few
D gene: TRBD2
J gene: TRBJ2-6
V gene: TRBV7-2
CDR3 protein: CASSTGTSLFGANVLTF
CDR3 DNA: TGTGCCAGCAGCACCGGGACTAGTTTATTTGGGGCCAACGTCCTGACTTTC

clone size: few
D gene: TRBD2
J gene: TRBJ2-2
V gene: TRBV27
CDR3 protein: CASSSLAGVSGELFF
CDR3 DNA: TGTGCCAGCAGTTCCTTAGCGGGAGTATCCGGGGAGCTGTTTTTT

clone size: NA
D gene: TRBD2
J gene: TRBJ2-3
V gene: TRBV5-1
CDR3 protein: CASSLGLASTDTQYF
CDR3 DNA: TGCGCCAGCAGCTTGGGACTAGCGAGCACAGATACGCAGTATTTT

clone size: few
D gene: TRBD1
J gene: TRBJ2-2
V gene: TRBV7-3
CDR3 protein: CASSSGQGRTGELFF
CDR3 DNA: TGTGCCAGCAGCTCGGGACAGGGGCGGACCGGGGAGCTGTTTTTT

clone size: NA
D gene: NA
J gene: TRBJ2-1
V gene: TRBV7-7
CDR3 protein: CASSLGPGTGEQFF
CDR3 DNA: TGTGCTAGCAGCTTAGGCCCCGGGACGGGTGAGCAGTTCTTC

clone size: few
D gene: NA
J gene: TRBJ2-5
V gene: TRBV5-3
CDR3 protein: CARSLRETQYF
CDR3 DNA: TGTGCCAGAAGCTTAAGGGAGACCCAGTACTTC

clone size: few
D gene: NA
J gene: TRBJ1-4
V gene: TRBV7-2
CDR3 protein: CASSLVRQSNEKLFF
CDR3 DNA: TGTGCCAGCAGCTTAGTCCGCCAAAGTAATGAAAAACTGTTTTTT

clone size: few
D gene: NA
J gene: TRBJ2-5
V gene: TRBV7-3
CDR3 protein: CASSEGGQPQETQYF
CDR3 DNA: TGTGCCAGCAGCGAAGGTGGACAGCCGCAAGAGACCCAGTACTTC

clone size: few
D gene: TRBD2
J gene: TRBJ2-3
V gene: TRBV9
CDR3 protein: CASSVEGTSLTDTQYF
CDR3 DNA: TGTGCCAGCAGCGTAGAAGGGACTAGCCTCACAGATACGCAGTATTTT

clone size: few
D gene: NA
J gene: TRBJ1-2
V gene: TRBV20-1
CDR3 protein: CSVRAYGYTF
CDR3 DNA: TGCAGCGTCCGGGCATATGGCTACACCTTC

clone size: few
D gene: TRBD2
J gene: TRBJ2-7
V gene: TRBV7-9
CDR3 protein: CASSLGTSGTYEQYF
CDR3 DNA: TGTGCCAGCAGCTTAGGGACTAGCGGCACCTACGAGCAGTACTTC

clone size: NA
D gene: TRBD1
J gene: TRBJ1-2
V gene: TRBV27
CDR3 protein: CASRTQGRDYGYTF
CDR3 DNA: TGTGCCAGCAGGACACAGGGGCGAGACTATGGCTACACCTTC

clone size: NA
D gene: TRBD2
J gene: TRBJ2-1
V gene: TRBV7-9
CDR3 protein: CASSLTGTSGHPYNEQFF
CDR3 DNA: TGTGCCAGCAGCCTAACCGGGACTAGCGGGCACCCCTACAATGAGCAGTTCTTC

clone size: NA
D gene: TRBD2
J gene: TRBJ2-5
V gene: TRBV7-6
CDR3 protein: CASSIGLAGVETQYF
CDR3 DNA: TGTGCCAGCAGCATCGGACTAGCGGGAGTGGAGACCCAGTACTTC

clone size: NA
D gene: NA
J gene: TRBJ2-5
V gene: TRBV7-3
CDR3 protein: CASSLYGSLQETQYF
CDR3 DNA: TGTGCCAGCAGCTTATACGGGAGCCTTCAAGAGACCCAGTACTTC

clone size: NA
D gene: NA
J gene: TRBJ2-6
V gene: TRBV2
CDR3 protein: CASSEAPSGANVLTF
CDR3 DNA: TGTGCCAGCAGTGAAGCGCCTTCTGGGGCCAACGTCCTGACTTTC

clone size: NA
D gene: NA
J gene: TRBJ2-5
V gene: TRBV6-6
CDR3 protein: CASGGNPETQYF
CDR3 DNA: TGTGCCAGCGGGGGCAACCCGGAGACCCAGTACTTC

clone size: few
D gene: NA
J gene: TRBJ1-1
V gene: TRBV28
CDR3 protein: CASSYSGSKAFF
CDR3 DNA: TGTGCCAGCAGTTATTCGGGAAGCAAAGCTTTCTTT

clone size: few
D gene: NA
J gene: TRBJ2-1
V gene: TRBV14
CDR3 protein: CASSPAPLHRSYNEQFF
CDR3 DNA: TGTGCCAGCAGCCCCGCACCTCTTCATCGCTCCTACAATGAGCAGTTCTTC

clone size: NA
D gene: NA
J gene: TRBJ1-2
V gene: TRBV27
CDR3 protein: CASSPRRGDYGYTF
CDR3 DNA: TGTGCCAGCAGCCCCAGGCGGGGCGACTATGGCTACACCTTC

clone size: NA
D gene: NA
J gene: TRBJ1-5
V gene: TRBV5-1
CDR3 protein: CASSLGTGSNQPQHF
CDR3 DNA: TGCGCCAGCAGCTTGGGTACAGGTAGCAATCAGCCCCAGCATTTT

clone size: NA
D gene: TRBD1
J gene: TRBJ1-6
V gene: TRBV6-6
CDR3 protein: CATTGDNSPLHF
CDR3 DNA: TGTGCCACCACAGGGGATAATTCACCCCTCCACTTT

clone size: few
D gene: TRBD1
J gene: TRBJ2-2
V gene: TRBV29-1
CDR3 protein: CSVPGQINTGELFF
CDR3 DNA: TGCAGCGTTCCGGGACAGATTAACACCGGGGAGCTGTTTTTT

clone size: NA
D gene: NA
J gene: TRBJ2-7
V gene: TRBV2
CDR3 protein: CASSELDYEQYF
CDR3 DNA: TGTGCCAGCAGTGAGTTGGATTACGAGCAGTACTTC

clone size: NA
D gene: NA
J gene: TRBJ2-3
V gene: TRBV10-3
CDR3 protein: CAIRDTSSSTDTQYF
CDR3 DNA: TGTGCCATCCGGGACACCTCCTCTAGCACAGATACGCAGTATTTT

clone size: few
D gene: NA
J gene: TRBJ1-4
V gene: TRBV2
CDR3 protein: CASTGAYGEKLFF
CDR3 DNA: TGTGCAAGCACGGGGGCATATGGTGAAAAACTGTTTTTT

clone size: few
D gene: NA
J gene: TRBJ1-2
V gene: TRBV7-9
CDR3 protein: CASSLILTRELGYTF
CDR3 DNA: TGTGCCAGCAGCTTAATTCTCACCAGGGAGCTTGGCTACACCTTC

clone size: few
D gene: NA
J gene: TRBJ2-5
V gene: TRBV4-3
CDR3 protein: CASSQGGWGGKETQYF
CDR3 DNA: TGCGCCAGCAGCCAAGGGGGATGGGGCGGGAAAGAGACCCAGTACTTC

clone size: NA
D gene: NA
J gene: TRBJ1-2
V gene: TRBV5-1
CDR3 protein: CASSLEYSDGYTF
CDR3 DNA: TGCGCCAGCAGCTTGGAATACTCGGACGGCTACACCTTC

clone size: few
D gene: TRBD2
J gene: TRBJ2-3
V gene: TRBV5-4
CDR3 protein: CASSRSGGAGGMYTQYF
CDR3 DNA: TGTGCCAGCAGCCGATCTGGCGGGGCGGGAGGGATGTATACGCAGTATTTT

clone size: few
D gene: NA
J gene: TRBJ2-3
V gene: TRBV7-9
CDR3 protein: CASSSKGADTQYF
CDR3 DNA: TGTGCCAGCAGCTCAAAGGGGGCAGATACGCAGTATTTT

clone size: NA
D gene: NA
J gene: TRBJ1-2
V gene: TRBV27
CDR3 protein: CASSLKPHTNYGYTF
CDR3 DNA: TGTGCCAGCAGTTTAAAGCCACACACTAACTATGGCTACACCTTC

clone size: few
D gene: NA
J gene: TRBJ1-1
V gene: TRBV29-1
CDR3 protein: CSVAMLGGDTEAFF
CDR3 DNA: TGCAGCGTTGCCATGTTGGGGGGGGACACTGAAGCTTTCTTT

clone size: NA
D gene: NA
J gene: TRBJ2-1
V gene: TRBV11-2
CDR3 protein: CASSLPLRGNEQFF
CDR3 DNA: TGTGCCAGCAGCCTTCCCCTTAGGGGCAATGAGCAGTTCTTC

clone size: NA
D gene: NA
J gene: TRBJ2-7
V gene: TRBV28
CDR3 protein: CASRRGLTYEQYF
CDR3 DNA: TGTGCCAGCAGGCGGGGTCTTACCTACGAGCAGTACTTC

clone size: NA
D gene: NA
J gene: TRBJ1-2
V gene: TRBV28
CDR3 protein: CASSVPHDYGYTF
CDR3 DNA: TGTGCCAGCAGTGTCCCCCACGACTATGGCTACACCTTC

clone size: few
D gene: NA
J gene: TRBJ1-2
V gene: TRBV4-3
CDR3 protein: CASSQDLDHEYYGYTF
CDR3 DNA: TGCGCCAGCAGCCAAGATTTGGACCACGAGTACTATGGCTACACCTTC

clone size: NA
D gene: NA
J gene: TRBJ2-7
V gene: TRBV18
CDR3 protein: CASSPPSRPAYEQYF
CDR3 DNA: TGTGCCAGCTCACCACCTTCACGGCCGGCATACGAGCAGTACTTC

clone size: NA
D gene: TRBD1
J gene: TRBJ2-1
V gene: TRBV7-6
CDR3 protein: CASSYSGGTNEQFF
CDR3 DNA: TGTGCCAGCAGCTATTCAGGGGGCACGAATGAGCAGTTCTTC

clone size: few
D gene: NA
J gene: TRBJ2-6
V gene: TRBV19
CDR3 protein: CASSIRVNSGANVLTF
CDR3 DNA: TGTGCCAGTAGTATACGTGTAAACTCTGGGGCCAACGTCCTGACTTTC

clone size: NA
D gene: NA
J gene: TRBJ2-5
V gene: TRBV7-9
CDR3 protein: CASSRWAGEKETQYF
CDR3 DNA: TGTGCCAGCAGCCGGTGGGCAGGGGAGAAAGAGACCCAGTACTTC

clone size: NA
D gene: NA
J gene: TRBJ1-1
V gene: TRBV5-5
CDR3 protein: CASSLIFGLSGNTEAFF
CDR3 DNA: TGTGCCAGCAGCTTGATTTTTGGGTTATCGGGGAACACTGAAGCTTTCTTT

clone size: few
D gene: NA
J gene: TRBJ2-1
V gene: TRBV6-1
CDR3 protein: CASSEGGWGHNEQFF
CDR3 DNA: TGTGCCAGCAGTGAAGGTGGATGGGGTCACAATGAGCAGTTCTTC

clone size: NA
D gene: NA
J gene: TRBJ2-7
V gene: TRBV4-3
CDR3 protein: CASSQAGTGLYEQYF
CDR3 DNA: TGCGCCAGCAGCCAAGCCGGGACTGGGCTATACGAGCAGTACTTC

clone size: few
D gene: NA
J gene: TRBJ2-7
V gene: TRBV29-1
CDR3 protein: CSVIGGTYEQYF
CDR3 DNA: TGCAGCGTAATAGGGGGTACCTACGAGCAGTACTTC

clone size: NA
D gene: NA
J gene: TRBJ1-5
V gene: TRBV19
CDR3 protein: CASSIRRQPNQPQHF
CDR3 DNA: TGTGCCAGTAGTATTAGGCGGCAGCCCAATCAGCCCCAGCATTTT

clone size: NA
D gene: NA
J gene: TRBJ2-7
V gene: TRBV5-4
CDR3 protein: CASSFGGERSYEQYF
CDR3 DNA: TGTGCCAGCAGCTTCGGCGGAGAGCGTTCCTACGAGCAGTACTTC